A single sample gave rise to the 25 T cell receptor beta chains below, sequenced in a study of blood T cell repertoires in COVID-19. The protocol was immunoSEQ multiplex PCR, while the TCRdb copy is restricted to in-frame clones and leaves out a portion. The sample has approximately 270,000 clones; over 80% are singletons. The sequencing input was PBMCs or T cells enriched from blood (not recorded which). The receptors here all came from a human donor in a cohort exposed to, infected with or recovered from COVID-19 (not recorded which). The donor label of this sample is uncertain.

The chain uses TRBV7-9 and TRBJ2-5, with TRBD2 as a possible D gene (6 bases). The V end was cut by 5 bases, the J end by 5 bases, with 12 bases between. CDR1 is SEHNR, CDR2 FQNEAQ, per germline (reference sequence). This CDR3 has 13 amino acids. CDR3 sequence reads: CASSQGGEETQYF. In nucleotides, the CDR3 is TGTGCCAGCAGCCAGGGAGGAGAGGAGACCCAGTACTTC.

The chain employs TRBV15 and TRBJ2-7, with D tentatively TRBD1 (5 bases). CDR3 length equals 15 residues. Germline assignment: CDR1 LNHNV and CDR2 YYDKDF (reference sequence). V lost 0 bases and J lost 2, with 11 bases in between. CDR3 amino acids: CATSRDVQGAYEQYF. CDR3 coding DNA: TGTGCCACCAGCAGAGATGTACAAGGGGCCTACGAGCAGTACTTC. Looking up the rest from reference TRBV15 and TRBJ2-7 gives the full variable domain: DAMVIQNPRYQVTQFGKPVTLSCSQTLNHNVMYWYQQKSSQAPKLLFHYYDKDFNNEADTPDNFQSRRPNTSFCFLDIRSPGLGDTAMYLCATSRDVQGAYEQYFGPGTRLTVT.

The V and J genes are TRBV29-1 and TRBJ1-1; D is unresolved. CDR1 and CDR2 (germline): SQVTM, ANQGSEA. V lost 7 bases to trimming and J lost 2 bases, with 20 bases between them. The CDR3 is 15 amino acids. The CDR3 region has the DNA TGCAGCGCCTTCAATCCACATCTTTTAAACACTGAAGCTTTCTTT. This gives the protein CSAFNPHLLNTEAFF.

The CDR3 spells CASSLRGNTEAFF. Written as DNA, the CDR3 is TGTGCCAGTAGTCTAAGGGGAAACACTGAAGCTTTCTTT. V is TRBV19 and J is TRBJ1-1; D possibly corresponds to TRBD1 (5 bases). This CDR3 region has 13 residues. In germline, CDR1 is LNHDA, CDR2 SQIVND (reference sequence). With 5 bases removed from V and 2 bases from J, the gap between germline ends came to 9 bases.

The V gene is TRBV4-1, the J gene TRBJ1-1; D remains unclear. The CDR3 is made up of 15 amino acids. V dropped 0 bases and J dropped 8 bases, with 16 bases sitting between them. Germline CDR1 is MGHRA and CDR2 is YSYEKL. The chain's CDR3 is CASSQEKSVRLEAFF. For the CDR3, the DNA is TGCGCCAGCAGCCAAGAAAAGAGCGTTCGGTTAGAAGCTTTCTTT.

This chain connects TRBV5-1 to TRBJ1-3; possible D gene TRBD1, 6 bases. The CDR3 is 15 residues long. Trimming cost V 4 bases and J 2 bases, with 13 bases left between them. CDR1 and CDR2 (germline): SGHRS, YFSETQ. The CDR3 coding sequence is TGCGCCAGCAGCCAACAGGGAGGGCCTGGAAACACCATATATTTT. Translated, it gives CASSQQGGPGNTIYF.

DNA for the CDR3: TGTGCCAGCAGCTCCCCCCCAAGTCGGGGGACGGGGAATGAGCAGTTCTTC. It specifies CASSSPPSRGTGNEQFF. The V call is TRBV7-9, the J call TRBJ2-1; tentatively, D is TRBD2 (6 bases). V lost 4 bases to trimming and J lost 7 bases, with 23 bases between them. Per the germline V gene, CDR1 is SEHNR and CDR2 is FQNEAQ (reference sequence). The CDR3 consists of 17 residues.

V is TRBV9 and J is TRBJ1-3; possibly TRBD1 for D (5 bases). The CDR3 is 14 amino acids. The ends were cut back, 2 bases at V and 1 base at J, with 7 bases in the middle. Germline V gene sequence: CDR1 SGDLS, CDR2 YYNGEE. The CDR3 is CASSVQGSGNTIYF. CDR3 in DNA: TGTGCCAGCAGCGTTCAGGGTTCTGGAAACACCATATATTTT.

This clone was recorded once. V and J are TRBV5-1 and TRBJ2-3; 9 bases map to TRBD2. Germline-derived CDR1 and CDR2 are SGHRS and YFSETQ. After removal of 4 bases from V and 0 bases from J, the junction contained 6 bases not matched to a gene. CDR3 length equals 16 residues. The CDR3 DNA is TGCGCCAGCAGCCTCGGTAGCGGGGGAAGCACAGATACGCAGTATTTT. This gives the protein CASSLGSGGSTDTQYF. The full variable domain, rest sourced from reference TRBV5-1 and TRBJ2-3, is KAGVTQTPRYLIKTRGQQVTLSCSPISGHRSVSWYQQTPGQGLQFLFEYFSETQRNKGNFPGRFSGRQFSNSRSEMNVSTLELGDSALYLCASSLGSGGSTDTQYFGPGTRLTVL.

The rearrangement uses TRBV6-5 and TRBJ2-7; 8 bases are shared with TRBD2. In germline, CDR1 is MNHEY, CDR2 SVGAGI. With 6 bases clipped from V and 5 bases from J, the junction kept 9 bases outside the gene matches. This CDR3 has 14 residues. CDR3 nucleotide sequence: TGTGCCAGCAGCCACGGGGGGGCGGACGACGAGCAGTACTTC. It specifies CASSHGGADDEQYF.

A remark on this clone: The junction differs from germline at one of its ends, possibly a read error. As DNA, the CDR3 is TGTGCCAGCAGTGCCCGGACTTCCTTCAATGAGCAGTTCTTC. Amino acid sequence: CASSARTSFNEQFF. This chain connects TRBV25-1 to TRBJ2-1; D might be TRBD2 (5 bases). The CDR3 runs 14 residues. Germline V gives CDR1 MGHDK, CDR2 SYGVNS.

J is TRBJ2-1 and V is TRBV5-4, with 7 bases matching TRBD2. Unmatched junction bases numbered 14, after V lost 4 bases and J lost 4 bases. Per the germline V gene, CDR1 is SGHNT and CDR2 is YYREEE (reference sequence). The CDR3 length is 17 residues. The CDR3 DNA is TGTGCCAGCAGCGACGCCCCAACTAGCGTTTCGTACAATGAGCAGTTCTTC. Residues: CASSDAPTSVSYNEQFF.

This chain links TRBV19 with TRBJ1-1; 7 nucleotides line up with TRBD1. In germline, CDR1 is LNHDA, CDR2 SQIVND (reference sequence). V lost 10 bases, J lost 10 bases, and 15 bases stayed unmatched. The CDR3 consists of 13 residues. CDR3 DNA: TGTGCCACCTGGATCCGAGGGACAGACAGAGCTTTCTTT. Translating gives CATWIRGTDRAFF.

The genes are TRBV5-1 and TRBJ2-7; possible D gene TRBD2, 7 bases. Germline V lookup: CDR1 SGHRS, CDR2 YFSETQ. The CDR3 totals 14 residues. V was trimmed by 5 bases and J by 2 bases, leaving 14 bases between them. The CDR3 sequence is CASRRTGGPYEQYF. In nucleotides, the CDR3 is TGCGCCAGCAGGAGAACGGGGGGCCCCTACGAGCAGTACTTC. Based on the CDR3 plus reference TRBV5-1 and TRBJ2-7, the full variable domain is KAGVTQTPRYLIKTRGQQVTLSCSPISGHRSVSWYQQTPGQGLQFLFEYFSETQRNKGNFPGRFSGRQFSNSRSEMNVSTLELGDSALYLCASRRTGGPYEQYFGPGTRLTVT.

The chain recombines TRBV5-1 with TRBJ2-7; D remains ambiguous. V shed 3 bases and J shed 2 bases, with 6 bases lying between them. CDR3 length: 12 residues. CDR1 is SGHRS and CDR2 is YFSETQ in the germline V gene. The CDR3 loop reads CASSSQAYEQYF. The CDR3 DNA reads as TGCGCCAGCAGCTCGCAGGCCTACGAGCAGTACTTC.

J is TRBJ1-4 and V is TRBV6-6, with no clear D. The CDR3 covers 15 residues. Germline V gene data show CDR1 as MNHNY and CDR2 as SVGAGI (reference sequence). Deletions cut 8 bases from V and 2 bases from J, with 15 bases between. The CDR3 coding sequence is TGTGCCAGCCGCGTTGGCGGATCGACTAATGAAAAACTGTTTTTT. It is translated as CASRVGGSTNEKLFF.

In its sample, this clone was seen once. CDR3 sequence reads: CASSYPSGQETQYF. CDR3 coding DNA: TGTGCCAGCAGTTACCCTAGCGGCCAAGAGACCCAGTACTTC. V and J are TRBV6-2 or TRBV6-3 and TRBJ2-5; TRBD2 aligns across 7 bases. The germline V gene has CDR1 MNHEY and CDR2 SVGEGT. J was trimmed by 1 base and V by 2 bases; bases with no gene match: 1. This CDR3 has 14 residues.

V gene TRBV19 combines with J gene TRBJ1-2, with 7 positions matching TRBD1. The trim removed 11 bases at V and 8 bases at J, leaving 11 bases unmatched. CDR1 and CDR2 (germline): LNHDA, SQIVND (reference sequence). This CDR3 has 12 residues. CDR3 sequence reads: CASTRQGVGYTF. CDR3 DNA: TGTGCCTCAACCCGGCAGGGGGTGGGCTACACCTTC.

The genes are TRBV5-5 and TRBJ1-2; perhaps TRBD1 as D (5 bases). Per the germline V gene, CDR1 is SGHKS and CDR2 is YYEKEE (reference sequence). The CDR3 contains 13 residues. V lost 2 bases to trimming and J lost 4 bases, with 9 bases between them. The CDR3: CASSLRGSYGYTF. CDR3 nucleotide sequence: TGTGCCAGCAGCTTAAGGGGTAGCTATGGCTACACCTTC.

The rearrangement uses TRBV2 and TRBJ1-3; D unclear. This CDR3 contains 13 residues. Germline CDR1 and CDR2: SNHLY and FYNNEI. V was trimmed by 4 bases and J by 1 base, leaving 5 bases between them. The CDR3 coding sequence is TGTGCCAGCAGTGCAGGATCTGGAAACACCATATATTTT. It specifies CASSAGSGNTIYF. Full variable domain (remainder filled in from reference TRBV2 and TRBJ1-3): EPEVTQTPSHQVTQMGQEVILRCVPISNHLYFYWYRQILGQKVEFLVSFYNNEISEKSEIFDDQFSVERPDGSNFTLKIRSTKLEDSAMYFCASSAGSGNTIYFGEGSWLTVV.

The chain carries TRBV11-2 and TRBJ1-2; 7 bases fit TRBD1. V lost 3 bases and J lost 6; bases outside the gene matches: 4. Germline CDR1 and CDR2: SGHAT and FQNNGV. The CDR3 runs 13 residues. The CDR3 nucleotides are TGTGCCAGCAGCTTCGACAGGGTTGATGGCTACACCTTC. It encodes CASSFDRVDGYTF.

This rearrangement joins TRBV7-3 to TRBJ2-3; D call uncertain. V lost 8 bases and J lost 3, with 9 bases in between. Germline V CDR1 and CDR2: SGHTA, FQGTGA. This CDR3 has 12 amino acids. CDR3 nucleotide sequence: TGTGCCAGCGACTCCCTGACAGATACGCAGTATTTT. The encoded protein is CASDSLTDTQYF.

V is TRBV5-4 and J is TRBJ2-7; 10 bases are a match to TRBD1. In germline, CDR1 is SGHNT, CDR2 YYREEE (reference sequence). J was trimmed by 6 bases and V by 4 bases; bases with no gene match: 4. The CDR3 is 13 amino acids. CDR3 DNA sequence: TGTGCCAGCAGCCGCGACAGGGGGCGCGAGCAGTACTTC. Amino acid sequence: CASSRDRGREQYF.

This clone came up a few times. The V call is TRBV7-8, the J call TRBJ2-1; 8 bases are shared with TRBD2. The V and J ends lost 8 bases and 6 bases, in that order; junction bases with no gene match: 12. This CDR3 is 15 amino acids long. Germline-derived CDR1 and CDR2 are SGHVS and FQNEAQ. In nucleotides, the CDR3 is TGTGCCAGCCGGGGACTGCGGGGGGTGCGCAATGAGCAGTTCTTC. It yields the protein CASRGLRGVRNEQFF.

The CDR3 DNA sequence: TGTGCCACCAGCCCCGGGGACTTCAACACAGATACGCAGTATTTT. Protein: CATSPGDFNTDTQYF. This chain connects TRBV24-1 to TRBJ2-3, with D perhaps matching TRBD2 (6 bases). Per germline, CDR1 KGHDR and CDR2 SFDVKD. The V end was cut by 7 bases, the J end by 2 bases, with 15 bases between. This CDR3 comprises 15 residues.